This T cell receptor (beta chain) was identified in a study of OX40 agonist ivuxolimab in advanced cancers. Turning to the study itself: The study enrolled dose-escalation patients with hepatocellular carcinoma, melanoma, renal cell or head and neck cancer. Points from the study as a whole: Clonal expansion from baseline to week 6 occurred in both CD4+ and CD8+ T cells.

TCRdb keeps only in-frame clones here, not all; method: immunoSEQ multiplex PCR. The sample has tens of thousands of clones, over 80% seen once. This CDR3 spans 12 amino acids. The V and J ends lost 4 bases and 3 bases respectively, with 4 bases between them. Germline V gene data show CDR1 as SGHNT and CDR2 as YYREEE (reference sequence). A note on this clone: Its antigen is as yet unknown.

Patients with autoimmune history or systemic immunosuppression were excluded. Sample: CD4+ or CD8+ T cells sorted from blood, taken in a trial of the OX40 agonist ivuxolimab. This TCR was sampled from an adult with an advanced solid tumor such as melanoma, head and neck, liver or kidney cancer. V gene TRBV5-4 combines with J gene TRBJ2-2, with unresolved D. CDR3 amino acids: CASSPYTGELFF. The DNA of the CDR3 is TGTGCCAGCAGCCCGTACACCGGGGAGCTGTTTTTT.